The following is a T cell receptor (beta chain) sequence with its context. Its antigen is as yet unknown. Germline values: CDR1 SGHTA, CDR2 FQGTGA. CDR3 length equals 13 residues. The germline V and J ends were trimmed by 0 bases and 4 bases, with 3 bases remaining between them. Assay: immunoSEQ multiplex PCR; the TCRdb copy retains only in-frame clones and omits some. The sample includes tens of thousands of clones, 89% seen only once; the top ten take roughly 10%. The data derive from a study of OX40 agonist ivuxolimab in advanced cancers. At the level of the study: Of the patients, three showed partial responses, one with hepatocellular carcinoma and two with cutaneous melanoma. Broader study findings: CD8+ T cells were the subset that, on average, had more expanded clones than CD4+.

The gene calls are TRBV7-3 and TRBJ2-2; D is undetermined. The clonotype was recovered from an adult with an advanced solid tumor such as melanoma, head and neck, liver or kidney cancer. The sample here was CD4+ or CD8+ T cells sorted from blood, taken in a trial of the OX40 agonist ivuxolimab. The CDR3 reads CASSLTGTGELFF. In DNA, the CDR3 is TGTGCCAGCAGCTTAACCGGCACCGGGGAGCTGTTTTTT.